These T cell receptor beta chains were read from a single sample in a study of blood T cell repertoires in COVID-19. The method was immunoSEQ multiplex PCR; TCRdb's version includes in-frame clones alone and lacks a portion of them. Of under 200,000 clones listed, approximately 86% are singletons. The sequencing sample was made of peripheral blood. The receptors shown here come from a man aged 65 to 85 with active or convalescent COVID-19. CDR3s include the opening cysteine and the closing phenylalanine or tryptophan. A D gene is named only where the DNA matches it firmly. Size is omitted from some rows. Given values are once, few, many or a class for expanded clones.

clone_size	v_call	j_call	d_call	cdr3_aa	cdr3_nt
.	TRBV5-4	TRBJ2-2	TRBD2	CASRPGTSGTGELFF	TGTGCCAGCAGGCCCGGGACTAGCGGTACCGGGGAGCTGTTTTTT
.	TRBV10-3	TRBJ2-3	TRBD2	CAISDYVGLAGGGTDTQYF	TGTGCCATCAGTGATTACGTCGGACTAGCGGGAGGTGGCACAGATACGCAGTATTTT
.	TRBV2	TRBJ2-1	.	CASSDLRVFGEQFF	TGTGCCAGCAGTGATCTCAGGGTATTCGGTGAGCAGTTCTTC
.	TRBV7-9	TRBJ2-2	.	CASSLWARHLTGELFF	TGTGCCAGCAGCTTATGGGCCAGGCACCTCACCGGGGAGCTGTTTTTT
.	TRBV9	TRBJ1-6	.	CASSVEDRGSPLHF	TGTGCCAGCAGCGTCGAAGACCGGGGTTCACCCCTCCACTTT
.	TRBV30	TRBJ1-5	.	CAWSLGGNSNQPQHF	TGTGCCTGGAGTTTGGGCGGGAATAGCAATCAGCCCCAGCATTTT
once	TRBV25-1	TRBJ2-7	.	CASRGGPYEQYF	TGTGCCAGTAGAGGCGGGCCATACGAGCAGTACTTC
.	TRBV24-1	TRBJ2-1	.	CATSDGGMPYNEQFF	TGTGCCACCAGTGACGGCGGGATGCCGTACAATGAGCAGTTCTTC
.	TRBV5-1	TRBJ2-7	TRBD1	CASSPGTGGYEQYF	TGCGCCAGCAGCCCCGGGACAGGGGGTTACGAGCAGTACTTC
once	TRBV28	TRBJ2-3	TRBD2	CASRPSGRSADTQYF	TGTGCCAGCAGACCCAGCGGGAGGAGCGCAGATACGCAGTATTTT
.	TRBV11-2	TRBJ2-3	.	CASSQQGFADTQYF	TGTGCCAGCAGCCAACAGGGTTTTGCAGATACGCAGTATTTT
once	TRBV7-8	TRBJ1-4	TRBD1	CASSLAWGQGGEKLFF	TGTGCCAGCAGCTTAGCCTGGGGACAGGGGGGCGAAAAACTGTTTTTT
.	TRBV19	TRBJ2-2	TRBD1	CASSIVTGGYGELFF	TGTGCCAGTAGTATTGTGACAGGGGGTTACGGGGAGCTGTTTTTT
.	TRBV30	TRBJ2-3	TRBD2	CAWTPPAGDTDTQYF	TGTGCCTGGACCCCCCCAGCGGGGGACACAGATACGCAGTATTTT
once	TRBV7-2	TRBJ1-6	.	CASSPLGGNSPLHF	TGTGCCAGCAGCCCGTTAGGAGGGAATTCACCCCTCCACTTT
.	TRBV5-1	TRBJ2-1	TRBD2	CASSLGMTSGLSSYNEQFF	TGCGCCAGCAGCTTGGGTATGACTAGCGGGTTAAGCTCCTACAATGAGCAGTTCTTC
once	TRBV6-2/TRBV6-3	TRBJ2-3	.	CASSRGLGDATQYF	TGTGCCAGCAGTCGGGGACTGGGGGATGCTACGCAGTATTTT
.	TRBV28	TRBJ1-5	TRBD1	CASSLDRGNYQPQHF	TGTGCCAGCAGTCTGGACAGGGGTAACTATCAGCCCCAGCATTTT
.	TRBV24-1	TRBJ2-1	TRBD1	CATARTGLYNEQFF	TGTGCCACCGCTAGGACAGGGCTCTACAATGAGCAGTTCTTC
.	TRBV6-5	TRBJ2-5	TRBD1	CASKTGYQETQYF	TGTGCCAGCAAGACAGGGTACCAAGAGACCCAGTACTTC
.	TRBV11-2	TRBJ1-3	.	CASSQGPPNSGNTIYF	TGTGCCAGCAGTCAGGGGCCCCCTAACTCTGGAAACACCATATATTTT
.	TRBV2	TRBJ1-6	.	CASGVGQDSPLHF	TGTGCCAGCGGAGTGGGGCAGGATTCACCCCTCCACTTT
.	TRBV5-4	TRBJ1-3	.	CASSLQSLSGNTIYF	TGTGCCAGCAGCTTGCAGTCCCTCTCTGGAAACACCATATATTTT
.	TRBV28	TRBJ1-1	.	CASSFAGARAEAFF	TGTGCCAGCAGTTTTGCGGGGGCGAGGGCTGAAGCTTTCTTT
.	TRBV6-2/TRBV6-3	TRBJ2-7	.	CASSYLEGLPLIEQYF	TGTGCCAGCAGTTACTTGGAGGGGCTGCCTTTGATCGAGCAGTACTTC
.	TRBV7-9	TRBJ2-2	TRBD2	CASSQPGLVGTGELFF	TGTGCCAGCAGCCAACCGGGACTAGTGGGCACCGGGGAGCTGTTTTTT
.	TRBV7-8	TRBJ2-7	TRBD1	CASSRDRDYEQYF	TGTGCCAGCAGCAGGGACAGGGACTACGAGCAGTACTTC
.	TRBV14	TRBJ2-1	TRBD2	CASSHFGGGYNEQFF	TGTGCCAGCAGCCACTTTGGGGGGGGATACAATGAGCAGTTCTTC
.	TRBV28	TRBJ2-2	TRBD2	CASVGPSGYTGELFF	TGTGCCAGCGTGGGCCCTAGCGGCTACACCGGGGAGCTGTTTTTT
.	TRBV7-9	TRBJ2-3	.	CASTGPAWGPTDTQYF	TGTGCCAGCACCGGACCCGCGTGGGGGCCCACAGATACGCAGTATTTT
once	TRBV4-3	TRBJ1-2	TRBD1	CASSQDPLQGANYGYTF	TGCGCCAGCAGCCAAGATCCGTTACAGGGGGCGAACTATGGCTACACCTTC
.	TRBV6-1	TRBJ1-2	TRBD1	CASSDRTGSGYTF	TGTGCCAGCAGTGACCGGACAGGGTCTGGCTACACCTTC
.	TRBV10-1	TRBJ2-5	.	CASSESRDNQETQYF	TGCGCCAGCAGTGAATCCCGGGACAATCAAGAGACCCAGTACTTC
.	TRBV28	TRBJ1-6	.	CASSPPSSPLHF	TGTGCCAGCAGTCCCCCTTCTTCACCCCTCCACTTT
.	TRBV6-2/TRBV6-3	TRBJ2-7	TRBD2	CASSPSGRISYEQYF	TGTGCCAGCAGTCCCAGCGGGAGGATATCCTACGAGCAGTACTTC
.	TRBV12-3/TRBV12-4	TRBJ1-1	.	CASSLGAGEAFF	TGTGCCAGCAGTTTGGGGGCAGGAGAAGCTTTCTTT
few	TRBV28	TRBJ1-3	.	CASSRTSSGNTIYF	TGTGCCAGCAGCCGGACATCCTCTGGAAACACCATATATTTT
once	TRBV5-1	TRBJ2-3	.	CASSLGSGATDTQYF	TGCGCCAGCAGCTTGGGGTCAGGGGCCACAGATACGCAGTATTTT
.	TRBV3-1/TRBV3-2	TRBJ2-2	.	CASSQEQGRTTGELFF	TGTGCCAGCAGCCAAGAGCAGGGGCGCACCACCGGGGAGCTGTTTTTT
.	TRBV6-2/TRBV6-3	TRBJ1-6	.	CASSYGGSPLHF	TGTGCCAGCAGTTATGGAGGAAGCCCCCTCCACTTT
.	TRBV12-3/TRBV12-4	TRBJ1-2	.	CASRKTGNHGYTF	TGTGCCAGCAGGAAGACAGGAAATCATGGCTACACCTTC
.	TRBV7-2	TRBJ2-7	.	CASSGRYGYEQYF	TGTGCCAGCAGCGGGAGATACGGGTACGAGCAGTACTTC
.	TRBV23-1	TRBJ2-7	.	CASPRKDKRYEQYF	TGCGCCAGCCCTCGAAAGGACAAGCGCTACGAGCAGTACTTC
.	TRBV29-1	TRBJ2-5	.	CSASSGGLETQYF	TGCAGCGCCTCGAGTGGGGGCCTAGAGACCCAGTACTTC
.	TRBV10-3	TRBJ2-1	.	CAISVRSDEQFF	TGTGCCATCAGTGTTAGGAGTGATGAGCAGTTCTTC
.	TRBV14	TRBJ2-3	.	CASSQVVGLFTDTQYF	TGTGCCAGCAGCCAAGTGGTGGGACTCTTCACAGATACGCAGTATTTT
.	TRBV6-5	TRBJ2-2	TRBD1	CASSDRGGSGELFF	TGTGCCAGCTCGGACAGGGGTGGATCCGGGGAGCTGTTTTTT
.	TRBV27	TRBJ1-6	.	CASRRRVADSPLHF	TGTGCCAGCAGACGCAGGGTAGCCGATTCACCCCTCCACTTT
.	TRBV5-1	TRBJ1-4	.	CASSPDRSEKLFF	TGCGCCAGCAGCCCCGACAGGAGTGAAAAACTGTTTTTT
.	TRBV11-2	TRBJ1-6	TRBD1	CASSRIGQGATVLDSPLHF	TGTGCCAGCAGCCGAATAGGACAGGGCGCGACGGTTTTGGATTCACCCCTCCACTTT
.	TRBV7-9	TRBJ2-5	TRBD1	CASSRTGTAKETQYF	TGTGCCAGCAGTCGTACTGGGACAGCCAAAGAGACCCAGTACTTC
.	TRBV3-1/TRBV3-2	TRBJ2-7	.	CASSHRGAVNYEQYF	TGTGCCAGCAGCCACCGAGGAGCGGTTAATTACGAGCAGTACTTC
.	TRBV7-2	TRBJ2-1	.	CASSLAATDHNEQFF	TGTGCCAGCAGCTTAGCTGCGACAGACCACAATGAGCAGTTCTTC
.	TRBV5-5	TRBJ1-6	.	CASSLDRRTLHF	TGTGCCAGCAGCTTGGATAGGCGGACTCTCCACTTT
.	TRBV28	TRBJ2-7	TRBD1	CASRDRGLYEQYF	TGTGCCAGCAGAGACAGGGGCTTATACGAGCAGTACTTC
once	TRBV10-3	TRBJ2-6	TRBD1	CAIGEVTGARSGANVLTF	TGTGCCATCGGAGAGGTGACAGGGGCGCGGTCTGGGGCCAACGTCCTGACTTTC
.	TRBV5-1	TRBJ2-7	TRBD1	CASSLGAGGPNEQYF	TGCGCCAGCAGCTTGGGAGCAGGGGGCCCCAACGAGCAGTACTTC
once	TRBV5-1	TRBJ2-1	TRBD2	CASATGGGSYNEQFF	TGCGCCAGCGCCACGGGCGGGGGCTCCTACAATGAGCAGTTCTTC
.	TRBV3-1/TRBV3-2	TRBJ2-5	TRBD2	CASSARTSVETQYF	TGTGCCAGCAGCGCCCGGACTAGCGTGGAGACCCAGTACTTC
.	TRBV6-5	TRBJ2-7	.	CASSTGTEGAYEQYF	TGTGCCAGCAGCACAGGGACCGAGGGGGCCTACGAGCAGTACTTC